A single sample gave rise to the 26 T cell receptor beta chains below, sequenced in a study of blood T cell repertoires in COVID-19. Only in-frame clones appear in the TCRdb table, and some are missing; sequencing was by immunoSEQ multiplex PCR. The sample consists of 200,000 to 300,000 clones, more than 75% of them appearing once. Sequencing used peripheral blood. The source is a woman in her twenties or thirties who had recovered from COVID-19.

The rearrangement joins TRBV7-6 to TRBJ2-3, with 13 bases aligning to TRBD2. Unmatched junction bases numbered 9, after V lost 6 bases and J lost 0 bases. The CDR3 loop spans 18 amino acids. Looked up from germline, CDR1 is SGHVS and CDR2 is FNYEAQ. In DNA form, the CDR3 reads TGTGCCAGCAGGTTACTAGCGGGGGGGCCGTCTAGCACAGATACGCAGTATTTT. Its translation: CASRLLAGGPSSTDTQYF.

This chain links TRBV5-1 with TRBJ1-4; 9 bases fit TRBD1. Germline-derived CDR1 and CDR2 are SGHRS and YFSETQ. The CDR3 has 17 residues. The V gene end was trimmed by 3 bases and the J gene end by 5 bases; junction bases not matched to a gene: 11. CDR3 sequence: CASSSGLGQGKNEKLFF. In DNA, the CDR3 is TGCGCCAGCAGCTCCGGTCTGGGACAGGGAAAGAATGAAAAACTGTTTTTT.

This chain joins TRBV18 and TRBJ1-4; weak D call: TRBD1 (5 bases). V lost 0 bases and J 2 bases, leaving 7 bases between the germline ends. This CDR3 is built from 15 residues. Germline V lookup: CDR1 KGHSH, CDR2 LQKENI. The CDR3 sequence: CASSPPGRTNEKLFF. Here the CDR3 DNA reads TGTGCCAGCTCACCACCGGGGCGCACTAATGAAAAACTGTTTTTT.

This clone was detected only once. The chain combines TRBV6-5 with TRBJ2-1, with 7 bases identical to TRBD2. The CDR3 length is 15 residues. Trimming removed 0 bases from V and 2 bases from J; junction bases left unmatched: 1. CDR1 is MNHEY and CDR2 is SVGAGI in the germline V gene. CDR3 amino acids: CASSYSGLTYNEQFF. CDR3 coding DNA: TGTGCCAGCAGTTACTCGGGACTAACCTACAATGAGCAGTTCTTC.

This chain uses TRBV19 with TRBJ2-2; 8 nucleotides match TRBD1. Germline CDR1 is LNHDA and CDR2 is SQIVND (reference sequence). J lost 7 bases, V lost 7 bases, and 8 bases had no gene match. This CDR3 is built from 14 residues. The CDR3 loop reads CASTADRASGELFF. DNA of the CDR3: TGTGCCAGTACCGCGGACAGGGCTAGCGGGGAGCTGTTTTTT. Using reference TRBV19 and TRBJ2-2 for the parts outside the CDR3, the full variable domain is DGGITQSPKYLFRKEGQNVTLSCEQNLNHDAMYWYRQDPGQGLRLIYYSQIVNDFQKGDIAEGYSVSREKKESFPLTVTSAQKNPTAFYLCASTADRASGELFFGEGSRLTVL.

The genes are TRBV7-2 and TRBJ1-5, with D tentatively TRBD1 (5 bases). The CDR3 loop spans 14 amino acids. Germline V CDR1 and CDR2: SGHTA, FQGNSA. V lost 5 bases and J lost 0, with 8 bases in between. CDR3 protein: CASSRGFSNQPQHF. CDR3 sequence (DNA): TGTGCCAGCAGCCGGGGGTTTAGCAATCAGCCCCAGCATTTT.

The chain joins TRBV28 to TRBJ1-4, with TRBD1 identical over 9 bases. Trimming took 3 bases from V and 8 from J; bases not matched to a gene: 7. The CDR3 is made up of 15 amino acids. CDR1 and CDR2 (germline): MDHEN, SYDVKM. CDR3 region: CASSFPEGTGEKLFF. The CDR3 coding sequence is TGTGCCAGCAGTTTCCCTGAAGGGACAGGGGAAAAACTGTTTTTT.

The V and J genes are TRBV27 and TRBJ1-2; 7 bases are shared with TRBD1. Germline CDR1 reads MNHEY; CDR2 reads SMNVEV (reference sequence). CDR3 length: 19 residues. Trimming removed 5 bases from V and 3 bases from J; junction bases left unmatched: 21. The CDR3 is CASSPHQGGQYSFDYGYTF. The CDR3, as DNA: TGTGCCAGCAGTCCTCACCAGGGGGGTCAGTACTCCTTCGACTATGGCTACACCTTC.

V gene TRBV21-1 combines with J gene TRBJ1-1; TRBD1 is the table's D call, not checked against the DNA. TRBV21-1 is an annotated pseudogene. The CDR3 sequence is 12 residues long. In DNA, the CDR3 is TGTGCCAGCAGCAACAGGGTGACTGAAGCTTTCTTT. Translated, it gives CASSNRVTEAFF.

CDR3 nucleotide sequence: TGCAGCGTTGCTCAGGGGAGGGGCGAGCAGTACTTC. Protein sequence: CSVAQGRGEQYF. The J gene is TRBJ2-7, the V gene TRBV29-1, with D tentatively TRBD2 (7 bases). Germline CDR1 reads SQVTM; CDR2 reads ANQGSEA. The CDR3 length is 12 residues. Trimming pared 4 bases from V and 6 bases from J, leaving 13 bases between.

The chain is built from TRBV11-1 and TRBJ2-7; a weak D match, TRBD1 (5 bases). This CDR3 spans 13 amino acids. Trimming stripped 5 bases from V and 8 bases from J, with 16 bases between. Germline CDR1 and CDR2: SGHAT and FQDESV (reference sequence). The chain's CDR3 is CASSPGSSGKQYF. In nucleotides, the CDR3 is TGTGCCAGCAGCCCAGGGTCCAGTGGCAAGCAGTACTTC.

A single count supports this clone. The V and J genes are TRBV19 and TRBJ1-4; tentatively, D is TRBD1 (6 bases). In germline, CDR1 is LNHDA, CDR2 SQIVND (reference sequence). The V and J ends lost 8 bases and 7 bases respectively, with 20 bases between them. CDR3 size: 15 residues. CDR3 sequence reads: CASGAASGGAEKLFF. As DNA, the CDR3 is TGTGCCAGTGGGGCCGCCTCGGGGGGGGCTGAAAAACTGTTTTTT.

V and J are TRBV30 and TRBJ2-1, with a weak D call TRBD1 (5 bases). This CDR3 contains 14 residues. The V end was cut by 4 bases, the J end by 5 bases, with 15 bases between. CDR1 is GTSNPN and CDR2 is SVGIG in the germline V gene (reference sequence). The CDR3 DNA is TGTGCCTGGAAAGCCCGAGCAGGGCACAATGAGCAGTTCTTC. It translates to CAWKARAGHNEQFF.

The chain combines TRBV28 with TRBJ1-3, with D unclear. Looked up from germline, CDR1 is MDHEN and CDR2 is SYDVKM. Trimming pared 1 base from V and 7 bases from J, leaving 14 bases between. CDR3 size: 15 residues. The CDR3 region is CASSLSGLAGNTIYF. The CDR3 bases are TGTGCCAGCAGTTTATCGGGTTTGGCGGGGAACACCATATATTTT.

The CDR3 DNA is TGCGCCAGCAGCTTAGACAGACTCAACAATGAGCAGTTCTTC. The encoded protein is CASSLDRLNNEQFF. The chain is built from TRBV5-1 and TRBJ2-1; D possibly corresponds to TRBD1 (5 bases). V lost 2 bases and J 5 bases, leaving 11 bases between the germline ends. The germline V gene encodes CDR1 SGHRS and CDR2 YFSETQ. The CDR3 covers 14 residues.

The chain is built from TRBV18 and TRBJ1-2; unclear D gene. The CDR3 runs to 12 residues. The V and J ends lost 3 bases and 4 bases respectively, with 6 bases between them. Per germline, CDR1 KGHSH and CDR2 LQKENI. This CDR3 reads CASSPELYGYTF. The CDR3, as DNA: TGTGCCAGCTCACCGGAGCTCTATGGCTACACCTTC.

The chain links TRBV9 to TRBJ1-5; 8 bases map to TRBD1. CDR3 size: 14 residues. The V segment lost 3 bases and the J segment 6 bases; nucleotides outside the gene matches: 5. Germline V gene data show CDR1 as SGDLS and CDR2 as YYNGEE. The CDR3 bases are TGTGCCAGCAGCGCGGACAGGGTTGCTCAGCCCCAGCATTTT. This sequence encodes CASSADRVAQPQHF.

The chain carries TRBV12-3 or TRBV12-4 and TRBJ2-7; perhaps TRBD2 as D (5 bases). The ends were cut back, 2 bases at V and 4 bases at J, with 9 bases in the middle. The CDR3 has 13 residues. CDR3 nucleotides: TGTGCCAGCAGTTTACGCGGGTCTTACGAGCAGTACTTC. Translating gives CASSLRGSYEQYF.

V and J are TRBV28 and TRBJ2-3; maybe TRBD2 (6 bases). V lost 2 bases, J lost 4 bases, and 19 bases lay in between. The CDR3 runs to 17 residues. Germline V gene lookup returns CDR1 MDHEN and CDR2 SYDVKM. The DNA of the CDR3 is TGTGCCAGCAGTTTAGGTCGGCTAGCGCTTTACCCAGATACGCAGTATTTT. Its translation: CASSLGRLALYPDTQYF.

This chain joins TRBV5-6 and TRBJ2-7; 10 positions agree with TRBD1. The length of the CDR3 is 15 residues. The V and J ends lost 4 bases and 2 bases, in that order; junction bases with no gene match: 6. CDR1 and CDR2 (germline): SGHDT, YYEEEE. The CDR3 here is CASSIAGTGAYEQYF. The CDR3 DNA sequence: TGTGCCAGCAGCATCGCCGGGACAGGGGCCTACGAGCAGTACTTC.

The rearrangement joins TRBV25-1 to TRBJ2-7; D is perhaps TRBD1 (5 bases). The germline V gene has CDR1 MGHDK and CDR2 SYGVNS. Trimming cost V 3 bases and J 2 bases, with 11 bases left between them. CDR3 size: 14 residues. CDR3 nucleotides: TGTGCCAGCAGTGACAGGGAAACCCCCTACGAGCAGTACTTC. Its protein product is CASSDRETPYEQYF.

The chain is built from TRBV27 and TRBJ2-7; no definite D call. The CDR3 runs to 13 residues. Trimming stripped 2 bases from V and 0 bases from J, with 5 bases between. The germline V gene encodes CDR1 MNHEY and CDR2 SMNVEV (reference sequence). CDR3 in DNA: TGTGCCAGCAGTTTAACGAGCTCCTACGAGCAGTACTTC. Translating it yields CASSLTSSYEQYF.

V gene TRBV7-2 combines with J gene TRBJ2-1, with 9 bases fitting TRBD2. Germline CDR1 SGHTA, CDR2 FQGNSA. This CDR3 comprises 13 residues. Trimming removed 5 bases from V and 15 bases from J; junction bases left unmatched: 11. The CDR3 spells CASSPNFRREGFF. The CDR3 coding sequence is TGTGCCAGCAGCCCAAATTTCAGGCGGGAGGGGTTCTTC.

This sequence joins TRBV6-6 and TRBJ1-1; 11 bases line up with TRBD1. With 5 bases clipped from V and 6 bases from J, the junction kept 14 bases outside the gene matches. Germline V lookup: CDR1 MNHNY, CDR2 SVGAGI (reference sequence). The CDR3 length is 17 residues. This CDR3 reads CASSPMDRGLFKAEAFF. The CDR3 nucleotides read TGTGCCAGCAGTCCGATGGACAGGGGGCTTTTCAAGGCTGAAGCTTTCTTT.

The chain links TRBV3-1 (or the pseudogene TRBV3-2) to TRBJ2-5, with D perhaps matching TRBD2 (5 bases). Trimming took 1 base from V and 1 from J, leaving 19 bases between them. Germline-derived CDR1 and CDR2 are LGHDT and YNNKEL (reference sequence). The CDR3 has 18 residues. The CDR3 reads CASSQAGRQASFQETQYF. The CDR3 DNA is TGTGCCAGCAGCCAAGCGGGAAGGCAGGCCAGTTTCCAAGAGACCCAGTACTTC.

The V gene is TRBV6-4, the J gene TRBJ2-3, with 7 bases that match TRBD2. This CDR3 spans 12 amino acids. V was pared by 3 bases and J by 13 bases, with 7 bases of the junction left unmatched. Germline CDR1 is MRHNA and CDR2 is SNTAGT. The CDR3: CASSDWGGRKYF. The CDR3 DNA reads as TGTGCCAGCAGTGATTGGGGGGGACGCAAGTATTTT.